These 14 T cell receptor beta chains were all obtained from the same sample, sequenced in a study of blood T cell repertoires in COVID-19. Assay used: immunoSEQ multiplex PCR; TCRdb lists only in-frame clones, some missing. There are 140,000 or so clones in the sample; over 70% occur only once, and about 1.7% lies in the top ten. What was sequenced was peripheral blood. The receptors shown here come from a woman in her 50s with acute or convalescent COVID-19.

The CDR3 region has the DNA TGTGCCAGCACCCGGGGGGGCCCAACTAATGAAAAACTGTTTTTT. This codes for CASTRGGPTNEKLFF. The chain uses TRBV2 and TRBJ1-4; maybe TRBD1 (6 bases). Germline V gene data show CDR1 as SNHLY and CDR2 as FYNNEI. This CDR3 has 15 residues. V was shortened by 7 bases and J by 0 bases, with 12 bases between the two germline ends.

The chain joins TRBV4-1 to TRBJ1-2; D may be TRBD1 (6 bases). V was shortened by 0 bases and J by 3 bases, with 11 bases between the two germline ends. The CDR3 loop spans 15 amino acids. Germline CDR1 and CDR2: MGHRA and YSYEKL. The CDR3 bases are TGCGCCAGCAGCCAAGATTGGTCAGGGGACTATGGCTACACCTTC. Protein: CASSQDWSGDYGYTF.

Details on this clone: This same CDR3 is encoded by further DNA sequences in the sample. This rearrangement joins TRBV7-3 to TRBJ2-1; TRBD2 agrees at 11 bases. CDR1 and CDR2 (germline): SGHTA, FQGTGA. There are 17 residues in the CDR3. V dropped 4 bases and J dropped 3; count of bases not matched to a gene: 8. The CDR3 loop is CASSSPTGTSGYNEQFF. The CDR3 DNA sequence: TGTGCCAGCAGCTCCCCCACCGGGACTAGCGGCTACAATGAGCAGTTCTTC. Full variable domain (missing parts from reference TRBV7-3 and TRBJ2-1): GAGVSQTPSNKVTEKGKYVELRCDPISGHTALYWYRQSLGQGPEFLIYFQGTGAADDSGLPNDRFFAVRPEGSVSTLKIQRTERGDSAVYLCASSSPTGTSGYNEQFFGPGTRLTVL.

The chain couples TRBV5-1 to TRBJ1-2, with TRBD1 matching 10 bases. Per germline, CDR1 SGHRS and CDR2 YFSETQ. V gave up 3 bases and J gave up 3 bases; unmatched junction bases: 5. The CDR3 contains 15 residues. In nucleotides, the CDR3 is TGCGCCAGCAGCTGGACCGGACAGGGGGACTATGGCTACACCTTC. Translating it yields CASSWTGQGDYGYTF.

V gene TRBV30 combines with J gene TRBJ2-3; 8 bases map to TRBD1. The CDR3 runs 13 residues. V was pared by 8 bases and J by 0 bases, with 4 bases of the junction left unmatched. Germline V gene data show CDR1 as GTSNPN and CDR2 as SVGIG (reference sequence). The CDR3 region is CARQGPSTDTQYF. CDR3 bases: TGTGCCCGACAGGGGCCTAGCACAGATACGCAGTATTTT.

The chain employs TRBV19 and TRBJ2-7; TRBD1 is a possible D gene (5 bases). CDR1 and CDR2 (germline): LNHDA, SQIVND (reference sequence). V shed 3 bases and J shed 3 bases, with 27 bases lying between them. The CDR3 consists of 19 residues. The CDR3 bases are TGTGCCAGTAGTATTGCGGCGCGGCAGACCGGACGCGGACACTACGAGCAGTACTTC. Translated: CASSIAARQTGRGHYEQYF.

This clone was recorded only once. The chain has TRBV19 and TRBJ1-2, with D unclear. The CDR3 consists of 15 residues. The V gene's germline CDR1 is LNHDA and CDR2 SQIVND (reference sequence). V lost 4 bases and J 0 bases, leaving 12 bases between the germline ends. CDR3 nucleotides: TGTGCCAGTAGTAACTCGGGTCAGTCTAACTATGGCTACACCTTC. It codes for CASSNSGQSNYGYTF.

V gene TRBV5-8 combines with J gene TRBJ1-3, with a tentative D call TRBD1 (5 bases). V lost 2 bases and J lost 0, with 9 bases in between. CDR1 is SGHTS, CDR2 YDEGEE, per germline. The CDR3 consists of 15 residues. The CDR3 region has the DNA TGTGCCAGCAGCTTACTACAGGACTCTGGAAACACCATATATTTT. Amino acid sequence: CASSLLQDSGNTIYF.

J is TRBJ1-4 and V is TRBV6-6; 8 positions match TRBD1. CDR3 length: 13 residues. The V and J ends lost 4 bases and 6 bases, in that order; junction bases with no gene match: 1. Per germline, CDR1 MNHNY and CDR2 SVGAGI (reference sequence). The CDR3 nucleotides read TGTGCCAGCAGTTCGGACAGGGATGAAAAACTGTTTTTT. The encoded protein is CASSSDRDEKLFF.

This clone was observed a handful of times. The V and J genes are TRBV24-1 and TRBJ1-2; possibly TRBD1 for D (5 bases). This CDR3 is built from 12 residues. V gave up 7 bases and J gave up 6 bases, with 11 bases separating them. Germline V gives CDR1 KGHDR, CDR2 SFDVKD. In nucleotides, the CDR3 is TGTGCCACCAGACGGAGGGGAGATGGCTACACCTTC. It codes for CATRRRGDGYTF.

The genes are TRBV5-1 and TRBJ1-1; 7 bases match TRBD1. Germline CDR1 and CDR2: SGHRS and YFSETQ. This CDR3 spans 14 amino acids. V shed 4 bases, J shed 0 bases, and the junction held 3 bases outside the gene matches. CDR3: CASSQGQMNTEAFF. Written as DNA, the CDR3 is TGCGCCAGCAGCCAGGGACAGATGAACACTGAAGCTTTCTTT.

The chain links TRBV9 to TRBJ1-6; no firm D call. V was pared by 0 bases and J by 5 bases, with 6 bases between. The CDR3 totals 14 residues. Per the germline V gene, CDR1 is SGDLS and CDR2 is YYNGEE. CDR3 coding DNA: TGTGCCAGCAGCGTAGCGCCGGATAATTCACCCCTCCACTTT. It translates to CASSVAPDNSPLHF.

The gene calls are TRBV18 and TRBJ2-7; D might be TRBD1 (6 bases). V shed 0 bases and J shed 4 bases, with 13 bases lying between them. Germline V gene sequence: CDR1 KGHSH, CDR2 LQKENI. CDR3 length: 15 amino acids. The CDR3 here is CASSPPNQGLYEQYF. In DNA form, the CDR3 reads TGTGCCAGCTCACCACCCAACCAGGGGCTTTACGAGCAGTACTTC.

Note on this clone: One junction end does not reproduce the germline sequence, and a read error may be involved. The chain joins TRBV7-7 to TRBJ2-5; TRBD1 agrees at 8 bases. In germline, CDR1 is SSHAT, CDR2 FNYEAQ (reference sequence). The CDR3 spans 13 residues. The CDR3 loop reads CASSLDRGETQYF. The CDR3 DNA reads as TGTGCTAGCAGCCTAGACAGGGGAGAGACCCAGTACTTC.